The present entry profiles one TCR beta chain with its context. In the original analysis: Researchers report that nucleated cell counts were estimated from reference gene primer amplification. Here immunoSEQ multiplex PCR was the method, and the copy in TCRdb shows in-frame clones only, minus some. Clonal size and the V and J genes are those of that table, whereas D and trimming came from the DNA. Of more than 150,000 clones in the sample, over 90% were seen once. These data belong to a study of blood T cell repertoires in COVID-19. Study-level information: The samples span acute and convalescent COVID-19 from the United States, Italy and Spain. In each case, the material was cDNA or gDNA derived from T cells, B-cell-depleted T cells, or PBMCs.

Trimming removed 2 bases from V and 0 bases from J; junction bases left unmatched: 6. This CDR3 has 19 amino acids. CDR1 is SGHRS and CDR2 is YFSETQ in the germline V gene. The TCR comes from a man over 45 with acute or convalescent COVID-19. This chain joins TRBV5-1 and TRBJ2-1, with 15 positions matching TRBD2. Sequenced sample: peripheral blood. The CDR3 coding sequence is TGCGCCAGCAGCTTAGCCGGGACTAGCGGGAGGAGCTCCTACAATGAGCAGTTCTTC. This encodes CASSLAGTSGRSSYNEQFF.